This TCR beta chain emerged from a study of identical twins (dated by TCRdb to about 2016). For the wider study: The study deep-sequenced TCR alpha and beta repertoires from monozygotic twins, unrelated adults of various ages and cord blood to test whether fetal clonotypes persist. To rule out contamination, the twin experiments were replicated at different times with different library preparation protocols. What the authors observed across the whole study: Invariant T cells such as MAIT and iNKT could partly confound zero-insertion analyses, though diverse VJ usage argued against this for most clonotypes. In monozygotic twins, recombination models systematically underestimated out-of-frame TCR alpha sharing, but the models matched the sharing seen between unrelated individuals. Because the same donors could not be followed over many years, conclusions were based on cross-sectional statistical analysis. Excess twin sharing in beta out-of-frame sequences was weaker because fewer shared sequences lowered the signal-to-noise ratio. Compared with coincidental sharing between unrelated individuals, out-of-frame TCR alpha sequences shared between twins had an excess of sequences with low generation probability. Fewer insertions were carried by abundant cord blood beta clonotypes; a weaker similar trend was observed in young adult naive repertoires, while no such trend was observed in memory repertoires.

The germline V gene (reference sequence) yields LGHDT for CDR1 and YNNKEL for CDR2. From the cysteine up to the phenylalanine, the CDR3 has a length of 13 residues. The entry retains the CDR3 DNA only, 39 bases that are in frame from base 1. V was cut back by 1 base and J by 4 bases, leaving a gap of 4 bases between them. This clonotype was seen a few times. Which antigen it targets is not known. The sample holds no much larger clone one base away, and base qualities are not on file. All donors were healthy Caucasians. Three unrelated non-twin adults were additionally sequenced: a male aged 18 to 30, a male aged 50 to 60 and a female aged 50 to 60. Miltenyi CD45RO+ enrichment and human naive T-cell isolation kits were used to isolate memory (CD45RO+) and naive T cells from PBMC. Libraries were constructed by 5' RACE. For sequencing, an Illumina HiSeq 2000 was employed. A universal primer binding site was added through template switching, and the final cDNA carried a unique molecular identifier so that TCR cDNA molecules could be counted accurately. Specific primers in the conserved constant-segment region were used to synthesize first-strand cDNA for the TCR alpha and beta chains. To control for contamination, every cDNA library carried two barcodes: a SMART-Mk sample barcode plus Illumina barcodes. TruSeq adapter sequences, together with Illumina sample barcodes, were added in two successive PCR steps. Sequencing of the TCR alpha and beta cDNA libraries was done on the Illumina HiSeq platform using custom primers. Regarding the original processing steps: Unique molecular identifiers were extracted from raw reads with MiGEC, and CDR3 positions were determined with MiXCR. Recombination models were inferred per individual with the repgenHMM and IGoR tools using an EM algorithm. The analysis of shared clonotypes was done with the tcR package in R, with sharing normalized by the product of cloneset sizes. To study raw recombination without the effects of thymic and clonal selection, out-of-frame nonproductive sequences were analyzed. TCRdb took the public reads, trimmed them with fastp at Q25, ran MiXCR for clone calling and kept in-frame beta chains. Here each entry gathers all rows of one CDR3 protein and keeps the most common genes and DNA. The V and J calls reflect TCRdb's pipeline rather than the authors' work. The sample includes a few hundred thousand distinct CDR3 sequences, with around 20% observed a single time. The ten largest clones capture more than 10% of the sample.

The sequencing input was naive T cells sorted from blood. The sample's cell subset or site label is to be understood as: cells isolated with a human naive T-cell isolation kit. This sequence uses TRBV3-1 and TRBJ2-2, with the D gene too uncertain to name. The clonotype comes from a man aged 50 to 60 in good health. The CDR3 protein is CASSQVSTGELFF. The nucleotides are TGTGCCAGCAGCCAAGTTAGCACCGGGGAGCTGTTTTTT.